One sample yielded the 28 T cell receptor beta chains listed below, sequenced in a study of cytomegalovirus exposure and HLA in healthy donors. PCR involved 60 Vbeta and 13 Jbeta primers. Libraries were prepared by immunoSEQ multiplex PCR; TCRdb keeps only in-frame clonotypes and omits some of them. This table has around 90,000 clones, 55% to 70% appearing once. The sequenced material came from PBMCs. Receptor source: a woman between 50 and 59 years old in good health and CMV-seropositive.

The CDR3 sequence: CASSLAVGNNEQFF. The DNA for the CDR3 is TGCGCCAGCAGCTTGGCCGTCGGGAACAATGAGCAGTTCTTC. The chain links TRBV5-1 to TRBJ2-1; TRBD2 might be the D (5 bases). Germline CDR1 SGHRS, CDR2 YFSETQ. The ends were cut back, 0 bases at V and 5 bases at J, with 9 bases in the middle. This CDR3 region has 14 residues. Looking up the rest from reference TRBV5-1 and TRBJ2-1 gives the full variable domain: KAGVTQTPRYLIKTRGQQVTLSCSPISGHRSVSWYQQTPGQGLQFLFEYFSETQRNKGNFPGRFSGRQFSNSRSEMNVSTLELGDSALYLCASSLAVGNNEQFFGPGTRLTVL.

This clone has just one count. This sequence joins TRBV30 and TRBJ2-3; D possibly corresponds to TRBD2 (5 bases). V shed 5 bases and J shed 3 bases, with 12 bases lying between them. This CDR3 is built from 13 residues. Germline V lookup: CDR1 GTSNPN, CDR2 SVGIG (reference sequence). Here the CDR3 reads CAWDTGGTDTQYF. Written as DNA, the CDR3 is TGTGCCTGGGATACCGGAGGTACAGATACGCAGTATTTT.

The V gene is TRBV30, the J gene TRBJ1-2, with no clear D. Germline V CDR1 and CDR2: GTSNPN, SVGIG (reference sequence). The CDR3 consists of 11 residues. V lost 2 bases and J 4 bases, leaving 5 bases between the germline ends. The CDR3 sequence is CAWSILYGYTF. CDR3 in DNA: TGTGCCTGGAGTATACTCTATGGCTACACCTTC.

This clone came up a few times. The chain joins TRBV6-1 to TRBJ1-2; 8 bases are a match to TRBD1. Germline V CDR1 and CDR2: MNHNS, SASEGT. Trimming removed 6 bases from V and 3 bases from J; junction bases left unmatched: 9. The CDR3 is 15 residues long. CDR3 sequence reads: CASSRETGEYYGYTF. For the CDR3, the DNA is TGTGCCAGCAGCCGGGAGACAGGGGAATACTATGGCTACACCTTC.

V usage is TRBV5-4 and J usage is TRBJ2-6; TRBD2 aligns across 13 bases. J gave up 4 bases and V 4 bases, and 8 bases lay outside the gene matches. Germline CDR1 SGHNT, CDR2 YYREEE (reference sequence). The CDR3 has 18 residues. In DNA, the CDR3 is TGTGCCAGCAGCCGAACTAGCGGGGGGGATTTAGGGGCCAACGTCCTGACTTTC. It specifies CASSRTSGGDLGANVLTF. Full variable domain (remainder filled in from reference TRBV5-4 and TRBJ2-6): ETGVTQSPTHLIKTRGQQVTLRCSSQSGHNTVSWYQQALGQGPQFIFQYYREEENGRGNFPPRFSGLQFPNYSSELNVNALELDDSALYLCASSRTSGGDLGANVLTFGAGSRLTVL.

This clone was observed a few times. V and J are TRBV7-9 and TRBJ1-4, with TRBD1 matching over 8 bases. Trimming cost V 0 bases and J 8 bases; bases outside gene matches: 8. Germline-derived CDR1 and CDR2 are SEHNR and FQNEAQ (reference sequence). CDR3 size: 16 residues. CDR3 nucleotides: TGTGCCAGCAGCTTAGCACAGGGGGAGAGAGAAGAAAAACTGTTTTTT. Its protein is CASSLAQGEREEKLFF.

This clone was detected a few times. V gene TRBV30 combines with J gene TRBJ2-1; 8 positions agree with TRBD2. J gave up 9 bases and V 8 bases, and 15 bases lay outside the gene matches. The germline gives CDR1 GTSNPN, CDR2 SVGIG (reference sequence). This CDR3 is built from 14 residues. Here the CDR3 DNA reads TGTGCCCGGGACGAAGGGCGGGGGGTTAGTGAGCAGTTCTTC. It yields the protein CARDEGRGVSEQFF.

The CDR3 sequence is CASSPNQGAGSPLHF. Here the CDR3 DNA reads TGCGCCAGCAGCCCCAATCAGGGGGCTGGATCACCCCTCCACTTT. The V call is TRBV4-3, the J call TRBJ1-6; 8 positions match TRBD1. CDR3 length: 15 amino acids. CDR1 and CDR2 (germline): LGHNA, YSLEER. Germline trimming cut 4 bases from V and 10 bases from J; bases unmatched to any gene: 9.

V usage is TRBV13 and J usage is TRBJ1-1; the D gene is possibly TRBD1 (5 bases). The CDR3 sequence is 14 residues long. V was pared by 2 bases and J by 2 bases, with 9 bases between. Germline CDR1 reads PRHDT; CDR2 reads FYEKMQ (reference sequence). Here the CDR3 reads CASSLNRGNTEAFF. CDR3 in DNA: TGTGCCAGCAGCTTAAATAGGGGTAACACTGAAGCTTTCTTT. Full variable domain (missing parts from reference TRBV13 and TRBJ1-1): AAGVIQSPRHLIKEKRETATLKCYPIPRHDTVYWYQQGPGQDPQFLISFYEKMQSDKGSIPDRFSAQQFSDYHSELNMSSLELGDSALYFCASSLNRGNTEAFFGQGTRLTVV.

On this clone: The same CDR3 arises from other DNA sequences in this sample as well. DNA for the CDR3: TGTGCCAGCAGCTTAGGGCAGCCTAGTTCTGGAAACACCATATATTTT. This gives the protein CASSLGQPSSGNTIYF. This chain joins TRBV7-2 and TRBJ1-3; D unclear. V was trimmed by 1 base and J by 1 base, leaving 11 bases between them. Germline V CDR1 and CDR2: SGHTA, FQGNSA. The CDR3 sequence is 16 residues long.

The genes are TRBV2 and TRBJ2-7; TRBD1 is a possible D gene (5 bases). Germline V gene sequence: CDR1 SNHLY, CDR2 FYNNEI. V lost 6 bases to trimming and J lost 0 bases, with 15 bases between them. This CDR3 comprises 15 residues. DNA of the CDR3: TGTGCCAGCAGAACAGGTCCTCTAGACTCCTACGAGCAGTACTTC. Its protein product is CASRTGPLDSYEQYF.

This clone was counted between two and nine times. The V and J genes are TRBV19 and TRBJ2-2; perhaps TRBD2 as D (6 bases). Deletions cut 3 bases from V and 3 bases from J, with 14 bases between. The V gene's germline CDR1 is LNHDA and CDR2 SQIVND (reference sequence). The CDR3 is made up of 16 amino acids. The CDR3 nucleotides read TGTGCCAGTAGTATCGAGGCAGGGAGGTACACCGGGGAGCTGTTTTTT. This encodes CASSIEAGRYTGELFF.

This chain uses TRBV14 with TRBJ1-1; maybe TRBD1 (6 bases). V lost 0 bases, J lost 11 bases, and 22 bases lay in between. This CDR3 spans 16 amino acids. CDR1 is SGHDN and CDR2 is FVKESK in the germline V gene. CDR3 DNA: TGTGCCAGCAGCCAAGACTACAGGGCGGTGAACCCTTTGGCTTTCTTT. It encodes CASSQDYRAVNPLAFF.

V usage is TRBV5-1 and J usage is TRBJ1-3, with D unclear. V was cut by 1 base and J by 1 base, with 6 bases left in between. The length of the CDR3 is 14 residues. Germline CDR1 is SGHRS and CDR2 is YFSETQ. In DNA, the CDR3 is TGCGCCAGCAGCTTGACGGGATCTGGAAACACCATATATTTT. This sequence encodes CASSLTGSGNTIYF.

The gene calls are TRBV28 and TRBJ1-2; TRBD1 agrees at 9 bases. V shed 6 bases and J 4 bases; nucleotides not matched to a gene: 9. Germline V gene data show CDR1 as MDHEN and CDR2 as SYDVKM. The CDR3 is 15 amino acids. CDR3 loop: CASRHRDRELYGYTF. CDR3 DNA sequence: TGTGCCAGCAGACACCGGGACAGGGAACTCTATGGCTACACCTTC.

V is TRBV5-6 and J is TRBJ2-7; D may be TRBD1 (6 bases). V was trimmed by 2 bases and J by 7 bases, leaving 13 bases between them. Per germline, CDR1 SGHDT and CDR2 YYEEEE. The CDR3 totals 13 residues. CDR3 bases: TGTGCCAGCAGCTTTCTGGACAGAGGAGAGCAGTACTTC. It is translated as CASSFLDRGEQYF.

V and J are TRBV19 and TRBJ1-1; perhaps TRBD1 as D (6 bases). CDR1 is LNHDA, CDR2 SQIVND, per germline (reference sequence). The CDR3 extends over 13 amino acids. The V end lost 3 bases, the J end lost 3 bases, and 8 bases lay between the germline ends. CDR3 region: CASSMGAHTEAFF. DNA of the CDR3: TGTGCCAGTAGTATGGGGGCCCACACTGAAGCTTTCTTT.

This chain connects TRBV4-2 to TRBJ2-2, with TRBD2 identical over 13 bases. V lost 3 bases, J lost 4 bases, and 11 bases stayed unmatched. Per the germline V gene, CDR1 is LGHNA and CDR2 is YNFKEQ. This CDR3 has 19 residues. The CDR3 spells CASSQRTVTSGGSTGELFF. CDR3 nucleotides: TGTGCCAGCAGCCAGCGCACCGTGACTAGCGGGGGGAGCACCGGGGAGCTGTTTTTT.

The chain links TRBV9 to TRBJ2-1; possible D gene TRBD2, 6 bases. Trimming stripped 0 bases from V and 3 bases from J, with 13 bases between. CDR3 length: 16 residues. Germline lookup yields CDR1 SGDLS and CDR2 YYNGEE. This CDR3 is CASSVGTLGGYNEQFF. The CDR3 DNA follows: TGTGCCAGCAGCGTAGGGACCTTGGGGGGCTACAATGAGCAGTTCTTC.

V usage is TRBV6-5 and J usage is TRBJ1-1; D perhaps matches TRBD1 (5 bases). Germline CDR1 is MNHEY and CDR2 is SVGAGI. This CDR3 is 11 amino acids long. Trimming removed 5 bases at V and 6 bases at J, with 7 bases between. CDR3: CASSQGPEAFF. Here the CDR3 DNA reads TGTGCCAGCAGTCAGGGCCCTGAAGCTTTCTTT.

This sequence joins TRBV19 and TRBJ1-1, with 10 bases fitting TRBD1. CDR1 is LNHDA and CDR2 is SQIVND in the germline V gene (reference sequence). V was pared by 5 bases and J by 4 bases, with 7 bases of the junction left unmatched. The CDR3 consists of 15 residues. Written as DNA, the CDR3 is TGTGCCAGTAGTTTGACAGGGGGCGATAGCACTGAAGCTTTCTTT. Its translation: CASSLTGGDSTEAFF.

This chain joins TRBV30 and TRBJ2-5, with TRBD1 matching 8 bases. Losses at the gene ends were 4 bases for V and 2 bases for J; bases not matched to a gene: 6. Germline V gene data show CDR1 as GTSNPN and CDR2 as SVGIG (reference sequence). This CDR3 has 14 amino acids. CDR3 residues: CAWTLQGGQETQYF. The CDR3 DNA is TGTGCCTGGACTCTACAGGGGGGTCAAGAGACCCAGTACTTC.

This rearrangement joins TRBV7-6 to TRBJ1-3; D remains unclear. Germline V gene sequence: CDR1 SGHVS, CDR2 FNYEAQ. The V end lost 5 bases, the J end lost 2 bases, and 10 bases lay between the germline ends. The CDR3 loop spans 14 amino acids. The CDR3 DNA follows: TGTGCCAGCAGCCCCCTTTTAACTGGAAACACCATATATTTT. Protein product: CASSPLLTGNTIYF.

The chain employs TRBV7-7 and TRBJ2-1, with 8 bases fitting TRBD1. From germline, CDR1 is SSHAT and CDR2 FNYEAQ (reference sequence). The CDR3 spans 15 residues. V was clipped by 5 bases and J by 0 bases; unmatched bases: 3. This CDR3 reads CASSRTGSSYNEQFF. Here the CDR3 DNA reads TGTGCCAGCAGCCGGACAGGGAGCTCCTACAATGAGCAGTTCTTC.

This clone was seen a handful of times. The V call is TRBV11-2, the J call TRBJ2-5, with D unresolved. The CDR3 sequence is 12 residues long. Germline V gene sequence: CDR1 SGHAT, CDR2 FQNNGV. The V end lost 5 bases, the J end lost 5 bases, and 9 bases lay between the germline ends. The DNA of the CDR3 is TGTGCCAGCAGCCGCCTTAGTGAGACCCAGTACTTC. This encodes CASSRLSETQYF.

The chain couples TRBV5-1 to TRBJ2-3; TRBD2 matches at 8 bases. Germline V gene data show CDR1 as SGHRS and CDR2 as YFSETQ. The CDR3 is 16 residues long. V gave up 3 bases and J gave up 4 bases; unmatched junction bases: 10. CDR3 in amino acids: CASSSQRGSTSDTQYF. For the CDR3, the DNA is TGCGCCAGCAGCTCCCAGCGGGGGTCCACTTCAGATACGCAGTATTTT.

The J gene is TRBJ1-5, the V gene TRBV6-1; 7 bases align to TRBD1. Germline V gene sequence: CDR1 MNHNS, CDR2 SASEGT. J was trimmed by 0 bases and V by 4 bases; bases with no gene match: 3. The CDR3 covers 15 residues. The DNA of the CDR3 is TGTGCCAGCAGTGTACAGGGGAATAGCAATCAGCCCCAGCATTTT. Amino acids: CASSVQGNSNQPQHF.

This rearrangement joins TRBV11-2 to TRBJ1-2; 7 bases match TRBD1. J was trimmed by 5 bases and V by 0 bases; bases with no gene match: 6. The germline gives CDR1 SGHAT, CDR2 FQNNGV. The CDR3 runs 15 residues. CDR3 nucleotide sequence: TGTGCCAGCAGCTTAGATCAGGAGACAGGGTATGGCTACACCTTC. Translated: CASSLDQETGYGYTF.